Below are 26 T cell receptor beta chains sequenced from a single sample in a study of blood T cell repertoires in COVID-19. Produced via immunoSEQ multiplex PCR; TCRdb's table is partial and in-frame only. Counted here are some 63,000 clones, 70% to 90% occurring once; the ten biggest clones make up around 20%. The sample consisted of peripheral blood. The receptors were gathered from a human donor in a cohort sampled during active COVID-19.

The chain links TRBV6-2 or TRBV6-3 to TRBJ2-7, with D possibly matching TRBD1 (6 bases). CDR3 length equals 15 residues. Trimming shortened V by 0 bases and J by 4 bases, and 13 bases separated the two germline ends. CDR1 and CDR2 (germline): MNHEY, SVGEGT. This chain's CDR3 is CASSYSTGYGYEQYF. CDR3 nucleotide sequence: TGTGCCAGCAGTTACTCGACAGGCTACGGTTACGAGCAGTACTTC.

The V and J genes are TRBV5-1 and TRBJ2-6; maybe TRBD1 (6 bases). Germline CDR1 SGHRS, CDR2 YFSETQ. Trimming took 6 bases from V and 3 from J, leaving 10 bases between them. This CDR3 spans 14 amino acids. The CDR3 here is CASTPGDGANVLTF. The CDR3 DNA reads as TGCGCCAGCACCCCAGGGGATGGGGCCAACGTCCTGACTTTC.

The J gene is TRBJ2-4, the V gene TRBV25-1, with D perhaps matching TRBD1 (5 bases). The length of the CDR3 is 10 residues. Germline V gives CDR1 MGHDK, CDR2 SYGVNS. Trimming removed 6 bases at V and 16 bases at J, with 13 bases between. CDR3 nucleotide sequence: TGTGCCAGCAGAGGCGCCAGGGAATACTTC. Translated, it gives CASRGAREYF.

This chain links TRBV5-1 with TRBJ1-2, with a possible D match to TRBD1 (6 bases). Trimming left V 4 bases short and J 0 bases short, with 13 bases between. Per germline, CDR1 SGHRS and CDR2 YFSETQ. This CDR3 spans 15 amino acids. CDR3 DNA sequence: TGCGCCAGCAGCGCAGACAACAGGGCTAACTATGGCTACACCTTC. Translating it yields CASSADNRANYGYTF. The full variable domain, rest sourced from reference TRBV5-1 and TRBJ1-2, is KAGVTQTPRYLIKTRGQQVTLSCSPISGHRSVSWYQQTPGQGLQFLFEYFSETQRNKGNFPGRFSGRQFSNSRSEMNVSTLELGDSALYLCASSADNRANYGYTFGSGTRLTVV.

CDR3 DNA: TGTGCCAGCAGCAGAGTCTACAATGAGCAGTTCTTC. Its translation: CASSRVYNEQFF. The chain joins TRBV11-3 to TRBJ2-1; D is ambiguous. Deletions cut 5 bases from V and 3 bases from J, with 5 bases between. The length of the CDR3 is 12 residues. From germline, CDR1 is SGHNT and CDR2 YENEEA.

The chain links TRBV5-6 to TRBJ2-1; D uncertain. Per the germline V gene, CDR1 is SGHDT and CDR2 is YYEEEE. V dropped 0 bases and J dropped 5 bases, with 6 bases sitting between them. CDR3 size: 13 residues. The CDR3 spells CASSLVLNNEQFF. The CDR3 bases are TGTGCCAGCAGCTTGGTTCTAAACAATGAGCAGTTCTTC.

This chain's CDR3 is CATSDFGGSSYNEQFF. CDR3 DNA: TGTGCCACCAGTGATTTTGGCGGGAGCTCCTACAATGAGCAGTTCTTC. V is TRBV24-1 and J is TRBJ2-1; 7 bases are shared with TRBD2. V lost 1 base to trimming and J lost 0 bases; unmatched junction nucleotides: 2. From germline, CDR1 is KGHDR and CDR2 SFDVKD. This CDR3 has 16 amino acids.

The sample holds a few counts of this clone. CDR3: CATSIGRGNQETQYF. The CDR3 DNA reads as TGTGCCACCAGCATCGGCCGGGGGAACCAAGAGACCCAGTACTTC. V and J are TRBV15 and TRBJ2-5; a weak D match, TRBD2 (6 bases). V was trimmed by 4 bases and J by 0 bases, leaving 12 bases between them. Looked up from germline, CDR1 is LNHNV and CDR2 is YYDKDF (reference sequence). This CDR3 is built from 15 residues. Full variable domain (rest looked up from reference TRBV15 and TRBJ2-5): DAMVIQNPRYQVTQFGKPVTLSCSQTLNHNVMYWYQQKSSQAPKLLFHYYDKDFNNEADTPDNFQSRRPNTSFCFLDIRSPGLGDTAMYLCATSIGRGNQETQYFGPGTRLLVL.

V is TRBV11-3 and J is TRBJ2-3, with a tentative D call TRBD1 (5 bases). CDR3 length: 13 amino acids. The V end was cut by 5 bases, the J end by 6 bases, with 12 bases between. CDR1 is SGHNT and CDR2 is YENEEA in the germline V gene. As DNA, the CDR3 is TGTGCCAGCAGCAAGCCAGGGTTCGATACGCAGTATTTT. This encodes CASSKPGFDTQYF.

This chain connects TRBV2 to TRBJ1-5, with a weak D call TRBD1 (6 bases). Germline lookup yields CDR1 SNHLY and CDR2 FYNNEI. This CDR3 comprises 16 residues. V lost 7 bases and J 2 bases, leaving 18 bases between the germline ends. CDR3 sequence: CASTGGGGVGNQPQHF. The CDR3 DNA sequence: TGTGCCAGCACGGGGGGAGGGGGTGTTGGCAATCAGCCCCAGCATTTT.

The rearrangement links TRBV6-5 to TRBJ2-7; no definite D call. The germline V and J ends were trimmed by 6 bases and 7 bases, with 19 bases remaining between them. Looked up from germline, CDR1 is MNHEY and CDR2 is SVGAGI. This CDR3 contains 14 residues. CDR3 nucleotide sequence: TGTGCCAGCAGGACCCCCAGTGAGCCGCGGGAGCAGTACTTC. Translation: CASRTPSEPREQYF.

The CDR3 reads CASSPMAGAQETQYF. The CDR3 DNA reads TGTGCCAGTAGCCCAATGGCGGGAGCCCAAGAGACCCAGTACTTC. The chain uses TRBV19 and TRBJ2-5; 7 positions agree with TRBD2. The CDR3 sequence is 15 residues long. The V segment lost 6 bases and the J segment 1 base; nucleotides outside the gene matches: 8. Germline V gene lookup returns CDR1 LNHDA and CDR2 SQIVND (reference sequence).

This clone was counted once. This rearrangement joins TRBV19 to TRBJ2-5; unclear D gene. Germline V gives CDR1 LNHDA, CDR2 SQIVND (reference sequence). This CDR3 has 12 amino acids. V was clipped by 3 bases and J by 4 bases, with 6 bases between them. CDR3 loop: CASSIPGETQYF. Here the CDR3 DNA reads TGTGCCAGTAGTATTCCCGGAGAGACCCAGTACTTC.

The chain has TRBV24-1 and TRBJ1-3; tentatively, D is TRBD1 (6 bases). Germline CDR1 and CDR2: KGHDR and SFDVKD. This CDR3 is 16 amino acids long. Trimming removed 2 bases at V and 0 bases at J, with 10 bases between. The CDR3 spells CATSDSGTNSGNTIYF. The DNA for the CDR3 is TGTGCCACCAGTGATTCCGGGACAAACTCTGGAAACACCATATATTTT.

V gene TRBV7-9 combines with J gene TRBJ1-2; D is unresolved. Trimming shortened V by 1 base and J by 7 bases, and 10 bases separated the two germline ends. Germline loops: CDR1 SEHNR, CDR2 FQNEAQ (reference sequence). The CDR3 runs 13 residues. CDR3: CASSLGDLGGYTF. The CDR3 DNA sequence: TGTGCCAGCAGCTTAGGAGACTTGGGTGGCTACACCTTC. The whole variable domain, filled in from reference TRBV7-9 and TRBJ1-2, reads DTGVSQNPRHKITKRGQNVTFRCDPISEHNRLYWYRQTLGQGPEFLTYFQNEAQLEKSRLLSDRFSAERPKGSFSTLEIQRTEQGDSAMYLCASSLGDLGGYTFGSGTRLTVV.

This clone appeared once. J is TRBJ2-3 and V is TRBV3-1 (or the pseudogene TRBV3-2), with D unclear. CDR3 length: 16 residues. The ends were cut back, 1 base at V and 2 bases at J, with 13 bases in the middle. The germline V gene encodes CDR1 LGHDT and CDR2 YNNKEL (reference sequence). CDR3 residues: CASSQGQVQSTDTQYF. In DNA, the CDR3 is TGTGCCAGCAGCCAAGGCCAAGTACAATCCACAGATACGCAGTATTTT.

The genes are TRBV29-1 and TRBJ2-1; D gene unclear. Germline CDR1 is SQVTM and CDR2 is ANQGSEA. The CDR3 length is 13 residues. V was trimmed by 7 bases and J by 0 bases, leaving 10 bases between them. The DNA of the CDR3 is TGCAGCGGGCGGCTCCGCTCCTACAATGAGCAGTTCTTC. Protein product: CSGRLRSYNEQFF.

The chain employs TRBV19 and TRBJ1-4, with D possibly being TRBD1 (5 bases). V dropped 6 bases and J dropped 0 bases, with 11 bases sitting between them. The CDR3 is made up of 15 amino acids. Germline CDR1 is LNHDA and CDR2 is SQIVND (reference sequence). In DNA form, the CDR3 reads TGTGCCAGTAGCCGACAGTACTCAACTAATGAAAAACTGTTTTTT. It encodes CASSRQYSTNEKLFF.

The chain recombines TRBV5-6 with TRBJ1-2; 11 nucleotides align to TRBD1. V lost 4 bases and J lost 4; bases outside the gene matches: 6. Germline V CDR1 and CDR2: SGHDT, YYEEEE. This CDR3 contains 15 residues. The DNA for the CDR3 is TGTGCCAGCAGCCGGACAGGGGGCGCCGCCTATGGCTACACCTTC. Translating it yields CASSRTGGAAYGYTF.

The V and J genes are TRBV18 and TRBJ2-1, with TRBD2 matching 10 bases. V shed 2 bases, J shed 1 base, and the junction held 8 bases outside the gene matches. Germline assignment: CDR1 KGHSH and CDR2 LQKENI. The CDR3 sequence is 18 residues long. As DNA, the CDR3 is TGTGCCAGCTCACCAAGTCTAGCGGGGGCTGCATCCTACAATGAGCAGTTCTTC. Translated: CASSPSLAGAASYNEQFF.

This sequence joins TRBV11-3 and TRBJ1-1; 7 positions agree with TRBD1. This CDR3 spans 13 amino acids. With V trimmed by 5 bases and J by 3 bases, 3 bases remained unmatched. In germline, CDR1 is SGHNT, CDR2 YENEEA. CDR3 amino acids: CASSRGTDTEAFF. The CDR3 coding sequence is TGTGCCAGCAGCCGAGGGACAGACACTGAAGCTTTCTTT. Combining the CDR3 with reference TRBV11-3 and TRBJ1-1 gives the whole variable domain EAGVVQSPRYKIIEKKQPVAFWCNPISGHNTLYWYLQNLGQGPELLIRYENEEAVDDSQLPKDRFSAERLKGVDSTLKIQPAELGDSAVYLCASSRGTDTEAFFGQGTRLTVV.

This rearrangement joins TRBV30 to TRBJ2-7, with 11 bases matching TRBD1. V lost 3 bases to trimming and J lost 0 bases; unmatched junction nucleotides: 4. CDR3 length equals 15 residues. Germline values: CDR1 GTSNPN, CDR2 SVGIG (reference sequence). CDR3: CAWRWTGGISYEQYF. DNA of the CDR3: TGTGCCTGGAGGTGGACAGGGGGCATCTCCTACGAGCAGTACTTC.

A word on this clone: This same CDR3 is encoded by further DNA sequences in the sample. This chain links TRBV10-3 with TRBJ1-2, with TRBD1 matching 7 bases. Germline V gives CDR1 ENHRY, CDR2 SYGVKD. The V gene end was trimmed by 4 bases and the J gene end by 2 bases; junction bases not matched to a gene: 7. CDR3 length: 15 residues. The CDR3 sequence is CAISGGDRRNYGYTF. The CDR3 DNA reads as TGTGCCATCAGTGGGGGGGACAGAAGAAACTATGGCTACACCTTC.

The chain combines TRBV6-5 with TRBJ2-7; 7 bases line up with TRBD1. The CDR3 length is 14 residues. Per germline, CDR1 MNHEY and CDR2 SVGAGI. V shed 8 bases, J shed 3 bases, and the junction held 10 bases outside the gene matches. The CDR3 sequence is CASVLSGQYYEQYF. Here the CDR3 DNA reads TGTGCCAGCGTCCTATCGGGACAGTACTACGAGCAGTACTTC.

The chain joins TRBV4-2 to TRBJ1-6, with D maybe TRBD1 (6 bases). CDR1 and CDR2 (germline): LGHNA, YNFKEQ. V gave up 0 bases and J gave up 9 bases, with 15 bases separating them. The CDR3 runs 16 residues. CDR3 loop: CASSQDKGDVSSPLHF. The CDR3, as DNA: TGTGCCAGCAGCCAAGATAAGGGGGATGTGAGTTCACCCCTCCACTTT.

The chain carries TRBV21-1 and TRBJ2-4; TRBD1 is the table's D call and was not checked against the DNA. TRBV21-1 is deemed a pseudogene. There are 18 residues in the CDR3. In nucleotides, the CDR3 is TGTGCCAGCAGCAAAGGGAATGGGGGCCACATAGCCAAAAACATTCAGTACTTC. Amino acids: CASSKGNGGHIAKNIQYF.